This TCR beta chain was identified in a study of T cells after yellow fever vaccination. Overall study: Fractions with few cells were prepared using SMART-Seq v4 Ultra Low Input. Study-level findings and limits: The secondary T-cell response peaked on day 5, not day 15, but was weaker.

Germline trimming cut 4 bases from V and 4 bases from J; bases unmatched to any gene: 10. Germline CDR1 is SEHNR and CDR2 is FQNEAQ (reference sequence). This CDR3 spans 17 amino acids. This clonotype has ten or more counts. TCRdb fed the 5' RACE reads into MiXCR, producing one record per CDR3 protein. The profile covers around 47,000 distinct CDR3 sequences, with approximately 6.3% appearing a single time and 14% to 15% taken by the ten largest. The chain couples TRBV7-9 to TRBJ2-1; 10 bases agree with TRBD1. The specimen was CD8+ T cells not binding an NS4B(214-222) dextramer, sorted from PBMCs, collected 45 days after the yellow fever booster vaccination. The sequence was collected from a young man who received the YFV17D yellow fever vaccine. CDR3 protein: CASSSVKGTGVYNEQFF. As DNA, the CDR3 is TGTGCCAGCAGCTCCGTAAAAGGGACAGGGGTTTACAATGAGCAGTTCTTC.